This T cell receptor beta chain was retrieved from a study of monozygotic twins with inflammatory bowel disease. TCRdb re-called the 5' RACE reads and catalogs CDR3 proteins one per entry, DNA excluded. This repertoire includes around 450,000 distinct CDR3 sequences. Germline V CDR1 and CDR2: MNHNY, SVGAGI (reference sequence). This CDR3 has 14 amino acids. The source of this sequence is a human donor with ulcerative colitis or Crohn's disease, or a healthy co-twin of an affected twin (not recorded which). V gene TRBV6-6 combines with J gene TRBJ1-5. The sequenced sample was blood. CDR3 sequence reads: CASCYGSVNQPQHF.